Below, one T cell receptor (beta chain) is given with its context. CDR1 SGDLS and CDR2 YYNGEE come from the germline V gene. Trimming took 0 bases from V and 4 from J; bases not matched to a gene: 10. The CDR3 length is 18 residues. The data were obtained in a study of technical replicates of blood from a few donors. Using immunoSEQ multiplex PCR, the repertoire was profiled, and TCRdb retains in-frame clones only, with some absent. The sample has more than 90,000 clones; approximately 94% are singletons. The sequence derives from a human donor in good health. Sequenced: T cells isolated from PBMCs. V gene TRBV9 combines with J gene TRBJ2-1; TRBD2 aligns across 10 bases. CDR3 amino acids: CASSVALPSSGGYNEQFF. The CDR3 bases are TGTGCCAGCAGCGTAGCCCTCCCTTCTAGCGGGGGTTACAATGAGCAGTTCTTC.